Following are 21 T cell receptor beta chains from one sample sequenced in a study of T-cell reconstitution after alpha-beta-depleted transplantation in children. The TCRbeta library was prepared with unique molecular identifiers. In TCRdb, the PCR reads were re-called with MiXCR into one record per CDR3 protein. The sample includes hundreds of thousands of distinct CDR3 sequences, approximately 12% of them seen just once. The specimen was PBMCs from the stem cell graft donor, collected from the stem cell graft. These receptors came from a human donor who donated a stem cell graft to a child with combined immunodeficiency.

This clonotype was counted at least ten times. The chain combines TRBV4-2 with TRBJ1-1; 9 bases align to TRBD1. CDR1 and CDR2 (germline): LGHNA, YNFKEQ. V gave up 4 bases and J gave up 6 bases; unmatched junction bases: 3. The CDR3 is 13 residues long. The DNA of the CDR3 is TGTGCCAGCAGCCCGACAGGGGGTCCTGAAGCTTTCTTT. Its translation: CASSPTGGPEAFF.

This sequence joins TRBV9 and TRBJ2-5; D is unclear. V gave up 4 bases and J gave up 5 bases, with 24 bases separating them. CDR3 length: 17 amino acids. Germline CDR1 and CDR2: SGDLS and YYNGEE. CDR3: CASSPHLFSTDMETQYF. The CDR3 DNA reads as TGTGCCAGCAGCCCCCACCTTTTCTCGACTGATATGGAGACCCAGTACTTC.

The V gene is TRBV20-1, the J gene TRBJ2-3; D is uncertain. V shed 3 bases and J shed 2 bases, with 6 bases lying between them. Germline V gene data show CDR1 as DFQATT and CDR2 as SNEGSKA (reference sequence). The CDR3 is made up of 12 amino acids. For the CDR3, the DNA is TGCAGTGCTAGGAGGAACACAGATACGCAGTATTTT. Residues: CSARRNTDTQYF.

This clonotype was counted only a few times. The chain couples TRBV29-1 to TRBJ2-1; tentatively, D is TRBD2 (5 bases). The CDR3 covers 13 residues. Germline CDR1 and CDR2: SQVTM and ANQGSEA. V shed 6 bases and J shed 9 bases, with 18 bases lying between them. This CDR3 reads CSVRGMGAGEQFF. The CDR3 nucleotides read TGCAGCGTACGGGGTATGGGTGCCGGTGAGCAGTTCTTC.

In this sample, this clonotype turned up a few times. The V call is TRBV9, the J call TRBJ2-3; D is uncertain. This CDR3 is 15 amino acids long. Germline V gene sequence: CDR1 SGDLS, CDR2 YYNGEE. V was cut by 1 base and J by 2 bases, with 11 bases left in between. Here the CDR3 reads CASSVLTRSTDTQYF. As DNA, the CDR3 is TGTGCCAGCAGCGTATTAACCCGTTCCACAGATACGCAGTATTTT.

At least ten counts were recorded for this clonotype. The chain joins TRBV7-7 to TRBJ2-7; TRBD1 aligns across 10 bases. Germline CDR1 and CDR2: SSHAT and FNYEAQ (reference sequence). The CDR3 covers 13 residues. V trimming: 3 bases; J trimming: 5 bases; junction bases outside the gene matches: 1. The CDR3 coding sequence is TGTGCCAGCAGCTTGGACAGGGGGAACGAGCAGTACTTC. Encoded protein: CASSLDRGNEQYF.

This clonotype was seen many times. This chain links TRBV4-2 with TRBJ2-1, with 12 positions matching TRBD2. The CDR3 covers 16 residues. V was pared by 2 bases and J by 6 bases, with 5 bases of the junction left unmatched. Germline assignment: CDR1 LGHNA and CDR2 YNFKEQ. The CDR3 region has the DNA TGTGCCAGCAGCCAATGGGGACTAGCGGGCCTCAATGAGCAGTTCTTC. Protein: CASSQWGLAGLNEQFF.

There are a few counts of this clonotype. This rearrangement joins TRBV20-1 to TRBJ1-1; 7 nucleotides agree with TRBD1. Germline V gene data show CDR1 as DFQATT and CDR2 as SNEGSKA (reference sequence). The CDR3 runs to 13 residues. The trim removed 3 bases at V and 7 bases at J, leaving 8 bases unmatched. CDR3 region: CSASFDRENEAFF. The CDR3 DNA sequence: TGCAGTGCTAGCTTCGACAGGGAGAATGAAGCTTTCTTT.

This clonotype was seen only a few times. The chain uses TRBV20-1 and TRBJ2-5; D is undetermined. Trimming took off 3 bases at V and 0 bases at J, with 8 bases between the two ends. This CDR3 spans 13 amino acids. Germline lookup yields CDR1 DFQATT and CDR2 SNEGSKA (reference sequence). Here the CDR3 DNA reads TGCAGTGCTAGTGGGCAGAACCAAGAGACCCAGTACTTC. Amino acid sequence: CSASGQNQETQYF.

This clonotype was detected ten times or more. CDR3: CASSLSSRREQFF. The CDR3 bases are TGTGCCAGCAGTTTAAGTTCCCGGAGAGAGCAGTTCTTC. The rearrangement uses TRBV12-3 or TRBV12-4 and TRBJ2-1, with unresolved D. V lost 2 bases, J lost 10 bases, and 12 bases lay in between. The CDR3 length is 13 residues.

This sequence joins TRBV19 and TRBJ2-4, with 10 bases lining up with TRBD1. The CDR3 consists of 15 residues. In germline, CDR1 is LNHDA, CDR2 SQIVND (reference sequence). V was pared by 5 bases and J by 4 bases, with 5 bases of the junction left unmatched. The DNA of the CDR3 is TGTGCCAGTAGTGTACTGGGACAGGGGAAAAACATTCAGTACTTC. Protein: CASSVLGQGKNIQYF.

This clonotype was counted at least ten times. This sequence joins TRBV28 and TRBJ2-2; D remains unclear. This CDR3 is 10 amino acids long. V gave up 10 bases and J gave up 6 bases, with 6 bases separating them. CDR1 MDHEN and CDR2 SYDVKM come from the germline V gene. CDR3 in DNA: TGTGCCACCTTAGCCGGGGAGCTGTTTTTT. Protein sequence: CATLAGELFF.

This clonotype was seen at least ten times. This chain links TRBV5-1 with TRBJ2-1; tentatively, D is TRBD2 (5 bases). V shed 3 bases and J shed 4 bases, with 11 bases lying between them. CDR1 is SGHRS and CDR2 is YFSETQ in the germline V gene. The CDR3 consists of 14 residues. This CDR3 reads CASSSGMSYNEQFF. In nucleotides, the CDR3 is TGCGCCAGCAGCTCGGGGATGTCATACAATGAGCAGTTCTTC.

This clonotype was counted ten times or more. The CDR3 loop is CASSQGSGGKWSTDTQYF. The CDR3 DNA reads as TGCGCCAGCAGCCAAGGTAGCGGGGGGAAATGGAGCACAGATACGCAGTATTTT. The V and J genes are TRBV4-3 and TRBJ2-3; 10 nucleotides line up with TRBD2. The germline V gene has CDR1 LGHNA and CDR2 YSLEER. This CDR3 contains 18 residues. Trimming cost V 1 base and J 0 bases; bases outside gene matches: 7.

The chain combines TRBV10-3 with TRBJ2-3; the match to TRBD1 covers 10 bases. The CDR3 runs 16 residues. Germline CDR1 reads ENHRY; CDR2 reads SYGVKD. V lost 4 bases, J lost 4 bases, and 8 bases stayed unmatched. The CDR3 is CAISGGQGVHPDTQYF. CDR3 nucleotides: TGTGCCATCAGTGGAGGACAGGGGGTTCATCCAGATACGCAGTATTTT.

In DNA form, the CDR3 reads TGTGCCAGTAGAGCTGGGGCCAACGTCCTGACTTTC. Protein product: CASRAGANVLTF. The V and J genes are TRBV27 and TRBJ2-6, with no clear D. CDR1 MNHEY and CDR2 SMNVEV come from the germline V gene (reference sequence). V lost 9 bases and J lost 2, with 5 bases in between. There are 12 residues in the CDR3.

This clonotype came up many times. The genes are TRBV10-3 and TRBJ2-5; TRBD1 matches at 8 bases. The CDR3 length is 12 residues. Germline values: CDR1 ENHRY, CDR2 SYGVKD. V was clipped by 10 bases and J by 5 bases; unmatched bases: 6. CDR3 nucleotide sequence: TGTGCCACCAATGACAGGGGTGAGACCCAGTACTTC. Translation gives CATNDRGETQYF.

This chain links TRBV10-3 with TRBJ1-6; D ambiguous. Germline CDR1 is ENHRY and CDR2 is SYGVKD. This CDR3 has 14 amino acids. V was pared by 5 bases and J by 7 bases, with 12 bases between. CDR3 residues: CAISNLDRNSPLHF. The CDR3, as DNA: TGTGCCATCAGTAACCTCGACCGAAATTCACCCCTCCACTTT.

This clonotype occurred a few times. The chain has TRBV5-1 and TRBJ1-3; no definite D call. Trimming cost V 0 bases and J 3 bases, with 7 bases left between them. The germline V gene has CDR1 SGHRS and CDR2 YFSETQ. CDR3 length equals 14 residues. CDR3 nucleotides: TGCGCCAGCAGCTTGGAAGGGAATGGAAACACCATATATTTT. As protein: CASSLEGNGNTIYF.

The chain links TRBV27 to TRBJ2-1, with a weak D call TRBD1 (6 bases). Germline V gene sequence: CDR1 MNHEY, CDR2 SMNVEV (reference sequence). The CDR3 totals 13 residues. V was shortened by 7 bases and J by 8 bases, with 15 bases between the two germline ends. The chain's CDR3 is CASKRGSRDEQFF. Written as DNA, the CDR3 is TGTGCCAGCAAGAGGGGGAGTAGGGATGAGCAGTTCTTC.

The CDR3 nucleotides read TGCGCCAGCAGCTTGTTCGGGGAAGAGCAGTACTTC. Its translation: CASSLFGEEQYF. The V gene is TRBV5-1, the J gene TRBJ2-7, with D tentatively TRBD2 (5 bases). The CDR3 is made up of 12 amino acids. Germline V lookup: CDR1 SGHRS, CDR2 YFSETQ. Between the trimmed V and J ends, which lost 1 base and 7 bases, there was a span of 9 bases. The full variable domain, its missing parts supplied by reference TRBV5-1 and TRBJ2-7, is KAGVTQTPRYLIKTRGQQVTLSCSPISGHRSVSWYQQTPGQGLQFLFEYFSETQRNKGNFPGRFSGRQFSNSRSEMNVSTLELGDSALYLCASSLFGEEQYFGPGTRLTVT.